What follows are 10 T cell receptor beta chains derived from one specimen sequenced in a study of CXCR3-negative and CXCR3-positive naive CD8 T cells. Libraries were UMI-labeled 5' RACE TRB cDNA. TCRdb reprocessed the 5' RACE reads and reports one entry per CDR3 protein, with no DNA. This table lists 70,000 to 95,000 distinct CDR3 sequences. Material: naive CXCR3- CD8+ T cells from blood. The sample's subset: CD45RO-CCR7+CD27+CD95- naive CD8+ T cells lacking CXCR3 (TNR3-). Receptors originate from a human donor in good health. Some clones in this sample may be carry-over from other donors' samples.

This chain uses TRBV29-1 with TRBJ2-2; TCRdb lists TRBD2, though no DNA is available to test this call. CDR1 and CDR2 from the germline V gene are SQVTM and ANQGSEA. The CDR3 consists of 15 residues. This CDR3 is CSVVGSGGYTGELFF.

The chain has TRBV2 and TRBJ2-1; TCRdb names TRBD1, which stays unverified in the absence of DNA. In germline, CDR1 is SNHLY, CDR2 FYNNEI. This CDR3 is built from 15 residues. The CDR3 region is CASSEGTGSYNEQFF.

The rearrangement uses TRBV28 and TRBJ2-5; the TCRdb call, TRBD2, lacks DNA for checking. Germline lookup yields CDR1 MDHEN and CDR2 SYDVKM. This CDR3 has 15 amino acids. The CDR3 region is CASRRVTSYQETQYF.

V is TRBV3-1 and J is TRBJ2-1; TCRdb gives TRBD2 as the D gene, but with no DNA this cannot be confirmed. CDR1 and CDR2 (germline): LGHDT, YNNKEL (reference sequence). The CDR3 covers 18 residues. CDR3 loop: CASSHKNLGTSGRNEQFF.

V usage is TRBV6-5 and J usage is TRBJ2-4; TCRdb proposes TRBD2, but this gene call is untestable without DNA. CDR3 length: 13 amino acids. Germline V gene data show CDR1 as MNHEY and CDR2 as SVGAGI. CDR3 sequence reads: CASSYLKGEAEDF.

The chain is built from TRBV11-2 and TRBJ2-1; TCRdb names TRBD1, which stays unverified in the absence of DNA. Germline CDR1 SGHAT, CDR2 FQNNGV. CDR3 length: 15 amino acids. CDR3 loop: CASSSPRRQNNEQFF.

This sequence joins TRBV20-1 and TRBJ2-5; the D call of TRBD2 rests on TCRdb alone, since no DNA is present to check it. Per the germline V gene, CDR1 is DFQATT and CDR2 is SNEGSKA (reference sequence). This CDR3 is built from 14 residues. Here the CDR3 reads CSASGTSGEETQYF.

V is TRBV5-6 and J is TRBJ2-2; TCRdb's D call, TRBD1, is unchecked because there is no DNA. Looked up from germline, CDR1 is SGHDT and CDR2 is YYEEEE. This CDR3 has 16 amino acids. CDR3 sequence: CASRSQGERSTGELFF.

The chain couples TRBV14 to TRBJ2-3. Germline V gene sequence: CDR1 SGHDN, CDR2 FVKESK. CDR3 length equals 15 residues. Here the CDR3 reads CASSFNLEGTDTQYF.

The chain joins TRBV19 to TRBJ2-7; the TRBD1 assignment by TCRdb is unverifiable without DNA. The CDR3 is 14 residues long. In germline, CDR1 is LNHDA, CDR2 SQIVND (reference sequence). CDR3 region: CASSMGTGDVEQYF.